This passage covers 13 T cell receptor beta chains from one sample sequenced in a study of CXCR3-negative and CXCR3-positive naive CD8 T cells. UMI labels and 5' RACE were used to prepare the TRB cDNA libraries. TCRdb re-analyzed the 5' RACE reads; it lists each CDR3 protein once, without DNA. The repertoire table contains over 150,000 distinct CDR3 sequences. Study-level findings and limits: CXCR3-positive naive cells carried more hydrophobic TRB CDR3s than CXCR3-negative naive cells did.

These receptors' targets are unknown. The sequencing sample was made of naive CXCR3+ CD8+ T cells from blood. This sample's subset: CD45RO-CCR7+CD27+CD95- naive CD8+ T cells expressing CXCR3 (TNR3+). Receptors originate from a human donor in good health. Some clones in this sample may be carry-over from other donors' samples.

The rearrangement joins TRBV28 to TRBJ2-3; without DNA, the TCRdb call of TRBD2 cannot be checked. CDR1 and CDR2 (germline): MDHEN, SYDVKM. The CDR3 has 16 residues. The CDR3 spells CASSPGTSESTDTQYF.

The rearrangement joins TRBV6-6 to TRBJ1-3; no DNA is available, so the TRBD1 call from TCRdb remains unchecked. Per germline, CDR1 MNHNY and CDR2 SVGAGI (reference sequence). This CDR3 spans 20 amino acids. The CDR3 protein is CASSYGLTGNRPHSGNTIYF.

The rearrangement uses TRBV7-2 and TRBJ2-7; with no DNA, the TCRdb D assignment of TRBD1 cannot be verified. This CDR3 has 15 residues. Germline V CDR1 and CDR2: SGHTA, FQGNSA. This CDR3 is CASSSTGHQSDEQYF.

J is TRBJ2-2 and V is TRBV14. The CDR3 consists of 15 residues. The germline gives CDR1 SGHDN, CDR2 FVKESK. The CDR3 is CASSPKLPNTGELFF.

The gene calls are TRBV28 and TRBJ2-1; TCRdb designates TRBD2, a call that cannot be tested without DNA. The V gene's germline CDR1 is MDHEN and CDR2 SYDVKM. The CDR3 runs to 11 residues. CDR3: CASSLLDEQFF.

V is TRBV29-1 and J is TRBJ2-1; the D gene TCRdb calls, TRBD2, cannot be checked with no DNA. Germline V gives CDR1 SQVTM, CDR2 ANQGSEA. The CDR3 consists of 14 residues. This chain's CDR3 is CSAEGIVEGNEQFF.

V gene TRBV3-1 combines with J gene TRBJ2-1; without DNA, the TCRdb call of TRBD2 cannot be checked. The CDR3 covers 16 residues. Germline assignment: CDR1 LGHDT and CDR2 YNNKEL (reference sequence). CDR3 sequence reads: CASSYETGTSVDEQFF.

CDR3 region: CASSRRDRNYGYTF. This chain joins TRBV4-3 and TRBJ1-2; TCRdb proposes TRBD1, but this gene call is untestable without DNA. This CDR3 contains 14 residues. Germline V gene data show CDR1 as LGHNA and CDR2 as YSLEER.

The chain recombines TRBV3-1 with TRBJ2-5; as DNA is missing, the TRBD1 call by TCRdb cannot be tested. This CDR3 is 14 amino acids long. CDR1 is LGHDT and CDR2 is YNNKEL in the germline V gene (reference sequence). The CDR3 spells CASSRGRYQETQYF.

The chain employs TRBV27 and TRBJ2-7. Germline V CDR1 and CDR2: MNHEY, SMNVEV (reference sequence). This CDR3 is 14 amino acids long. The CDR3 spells CASSLSRPSYEQYF.

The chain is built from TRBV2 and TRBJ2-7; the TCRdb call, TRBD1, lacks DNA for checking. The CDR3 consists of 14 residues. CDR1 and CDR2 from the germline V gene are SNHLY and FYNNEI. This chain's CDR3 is CASSERGDPYEQYF.

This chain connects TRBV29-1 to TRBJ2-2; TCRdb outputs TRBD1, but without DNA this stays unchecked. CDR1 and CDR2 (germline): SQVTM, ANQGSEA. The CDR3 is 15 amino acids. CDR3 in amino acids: CSVVSGGVNTGELFF.

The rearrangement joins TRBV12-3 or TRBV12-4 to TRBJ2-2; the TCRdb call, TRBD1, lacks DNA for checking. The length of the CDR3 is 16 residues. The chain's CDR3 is CASSGDSGENTGELFF.